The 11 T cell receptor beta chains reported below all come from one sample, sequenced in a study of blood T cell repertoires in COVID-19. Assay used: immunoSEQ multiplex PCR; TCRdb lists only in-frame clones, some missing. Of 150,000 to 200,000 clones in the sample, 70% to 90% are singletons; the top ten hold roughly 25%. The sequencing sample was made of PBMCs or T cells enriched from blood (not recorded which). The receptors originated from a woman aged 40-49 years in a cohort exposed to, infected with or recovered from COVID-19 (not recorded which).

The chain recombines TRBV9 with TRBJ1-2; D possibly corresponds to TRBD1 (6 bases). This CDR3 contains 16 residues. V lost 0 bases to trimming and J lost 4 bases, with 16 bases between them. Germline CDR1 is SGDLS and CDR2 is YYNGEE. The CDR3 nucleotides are TGTGCCAGCAGCGTAGCTGCCGGGGGGCCAGGCTATGGCTACACCTTC. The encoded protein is CASSVAAGGPGYGYTF.

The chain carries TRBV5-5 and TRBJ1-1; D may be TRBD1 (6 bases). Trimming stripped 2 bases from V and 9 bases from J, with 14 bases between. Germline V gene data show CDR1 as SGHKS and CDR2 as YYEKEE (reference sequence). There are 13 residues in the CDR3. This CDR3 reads CASSFLVDSQAFF. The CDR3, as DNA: TGTGCCAGCAGCTTTTTGGTGGACAGCCAAGCTTTCTTT. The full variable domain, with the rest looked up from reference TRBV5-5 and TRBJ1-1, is DAGVTQSPTHLIKTRGQQVTLRCSPISGHKSVSWYQQVLGQGPQFIFQYYEKEERGRGNFPDRFSARQFPNYSSELNVNALLLGDSALYLCASSFLVDSQAFFGQGTRLTVV.

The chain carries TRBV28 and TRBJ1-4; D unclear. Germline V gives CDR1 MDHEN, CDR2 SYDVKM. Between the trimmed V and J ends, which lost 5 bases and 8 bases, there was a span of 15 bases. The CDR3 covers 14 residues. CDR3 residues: CASSPGGFREKLFF. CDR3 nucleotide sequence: TGTGCCAGCAGTCCCGGAGGGTTTCGCGAAAAACTGTTTTTT.

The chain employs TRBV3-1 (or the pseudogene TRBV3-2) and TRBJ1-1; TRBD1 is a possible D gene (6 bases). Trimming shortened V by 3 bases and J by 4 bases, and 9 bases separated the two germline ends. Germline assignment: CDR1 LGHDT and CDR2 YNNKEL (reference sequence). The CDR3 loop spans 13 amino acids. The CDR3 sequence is CASSHGQITEAFF. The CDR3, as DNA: TGTGCCAGCAGCCACGGACAGATCACTGAAGCTTTCTTT.

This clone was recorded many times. CDR3: CASSLSMGGPDNEQFF. CDR3 sequence (DNA): TGTGCCAGCAGCCTGAGTATGGGAGGGCCGGACAATGAGCAGTTCTTC. The chain recombines TRBV7-9 with TRBJ2-1; TRBD2 aligns across 7 bases. The germline CDR1 and CDR2 sequences are SEHNR and FQNEAQ (reference sequence). This CDR3 contains 16 residues. Germline trimming cut 5 bases from V and 5 bases from J; bases unmatched to any gene: 12.

CDR3 nucleotide sequence: TGTGCCACCAGTGATCCTGACAGGGGGCACTATGGCTACACCTTC. Translated: CATSDPDRGHYGYTF. This chain uses TRBV24-1 with TRBJ1-2, with 10 bases that match TRBD1. V shed 3 bases, J shed 3 bases, and the junction held 3 bases outside the gene matches. CDR3 length equals 15 residues. The germline CDR1 and CDR2 sequences are KGHDR and SFDVKD.

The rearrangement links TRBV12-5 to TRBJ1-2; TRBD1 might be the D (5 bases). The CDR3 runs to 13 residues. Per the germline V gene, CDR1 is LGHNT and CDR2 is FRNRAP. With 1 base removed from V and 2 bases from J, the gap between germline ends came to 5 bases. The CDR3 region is CASGLDRNYGYTF. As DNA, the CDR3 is TGTGCTAGTGGTTTGGACAGGAACTATGGCTACACCTTC. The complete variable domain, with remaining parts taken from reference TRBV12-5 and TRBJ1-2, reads DARVTQTPRHKVTEMGQEVTMRCQPILGHNTVFWYRQTMMQGLELLAYFRNRAPLDDSGMPKDRFSAEMPDATLATLKIQPSEPRDSAVYFCASGLDRNYGYTFGSGTRLTVV.

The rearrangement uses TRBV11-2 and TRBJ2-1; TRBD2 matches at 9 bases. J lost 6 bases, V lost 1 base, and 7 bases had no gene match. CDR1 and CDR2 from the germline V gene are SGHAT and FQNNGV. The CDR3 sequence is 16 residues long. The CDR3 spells CASSLVRLAGINEQFF. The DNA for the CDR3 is TGTGCCAGCAGCTTAGTTAGGCTAGCGGGGATCAATGAGCAGTTCTTC.

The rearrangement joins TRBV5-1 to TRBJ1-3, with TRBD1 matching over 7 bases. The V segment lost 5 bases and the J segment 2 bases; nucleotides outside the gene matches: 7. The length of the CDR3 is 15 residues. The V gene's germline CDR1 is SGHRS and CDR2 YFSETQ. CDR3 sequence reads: CASSSTGLTGNTIYF. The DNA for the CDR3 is TGCGCCAGCAGTTCGACAGGGCTAACTGGAAACACCATATATTTT.

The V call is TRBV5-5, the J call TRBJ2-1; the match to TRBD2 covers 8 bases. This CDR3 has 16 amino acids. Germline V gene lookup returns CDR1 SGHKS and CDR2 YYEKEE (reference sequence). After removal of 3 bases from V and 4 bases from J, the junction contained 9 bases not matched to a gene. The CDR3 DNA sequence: TGTGCCAGCAGCTCCGGGGGGAGCGGGGGATACAATGAGCAGTTCTTC. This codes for CASSSGGSGGYNEQFF.

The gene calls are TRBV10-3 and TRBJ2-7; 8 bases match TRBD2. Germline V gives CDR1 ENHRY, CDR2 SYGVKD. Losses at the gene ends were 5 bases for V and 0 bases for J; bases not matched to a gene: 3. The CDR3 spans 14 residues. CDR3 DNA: TGTGCCATCAGTTATAGCGGGAACTCCTACGAGCAGTACTTC. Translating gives CAISYSGNSYEQYF.